This TCR beta chain was identified in a study of cytomegalovirus exposure and HLA in healthy donors (TCRdb year 2017). About the full investigation: According to an earlier analysis of a few hundred of the donors, about 179 million T cells yielded 117 million unique TCR beta sequences and roughly 280 Gb of sequence data. Around 320 gigabases of sequencing data and roughly 90 million unique TCR sequences were included in an early release covering under 650 HLA-typed donors. Of the roughly 390 genotyped donors, approximately 83% fell in the genetic ancestry cluster associated with self-reported Caucasian donors. The study was designed to test whether signatures of past pathogen exposure could be identified by cataloging public T cell receptors. The study profiled the T cell repertoires of about 720 subjects by immunosequencing and related them to cytomegalovirus serostatus. A separate validation cohort of approximately 120 different subjects was used in addition to the 666-subject first cohort. To predict cytomegalovirus infection status, the study brought together high-throughput TCR immunosequencing, statistical association of individual TCRs with disease status, and machine learning. To study patterns of TCR occurrence, a later analysis re-analyzed previously published TCR beta repertoires from 700 or so donors and added high-resolution HLA genotyping. The later analysis used no new phenotypic data to find candidate immune exposures, relying instead on TCR beta sequences and their occurrence across donors. To decide whether each TCR beta V gene segment behaved as functional or pseudogenic, an earlier analysis of some 540 of the donors relied on high-throughput TCR beta sequencing. Donor age, sex, ethnicity and CMV serostatus were compiled together with the repertoire data. Genome-wide SNP genotypes for about 65% of the 666 donors were used in a later genetic analysis, which treated that subset as a discovery cohort. Every discovery cohort repertoire had been produced on one sequencing platform. Class I and class II HLA loci were covered by the typing at four-digit resolution. Typing coverage differed by locus: A, B, C, DRB1 and DQB1 were typed in roughly 620-640 donors, DQA1 in 500 to 550, DPA1 in some 570, and DPB1 in around 490. Because of strong linkage in the cohort, roughly five DR-DQ haplotypes were treated as single units for association and clustering. Across roughly 420 genotyped donors of the cohort, an average of approximately 240,000 unique TCR beta nucleotide sequences per donor were sequenced, and approximately 19% of those sequences were non-productive.

In total, 630 or so healthy bone marrow donors made up the cohort. Cohort members were all nominally healthy when sampled, although unrecorded immune exposures were likely present. The donor tested CMV seronegative, placing the donor among the approximately 400 seronegative members of the cohort. Every donor gave a peripheral blood sample, and the peripheral blood mononuclear cells from that sample were used for TCR beta sequencing. The Qiagen DNeasy Blood Extraction Kit was used to extract genomic DNA from the blood cell samples. Regarding this clone: Its antigen has not been determined. Per-base quality was not reported, and no clone a single base away is much larger than it.

Via the germline V gene, CDR1 is SGHRS and CDR2 YFSETQ. Cut back by 0 bases and 0 bases, the V and J ends lie 5 bases apart. The CDR3 sequence holds 14 residues, the cysteine and phenylalanine included. Only the CDR3 region is kept as DNA, spanning 42 bases read in frame from base 1. Overall study results and their limits: This cohort had only TCR beta chains sequenced, and the lack of alpha or paired-chain data limited which features could be detected. The authors suggested that the approach could potentially be extended to other disease states and immunological phenotypes. Most CMV-associated TCR beta chains appeared to be HLA-restricted in a later analysis, and the HLA associations seemed to be driven largely by CMV exposure. In a later genetic analysis, a missense DCLRE1C variant was associated with V-gene and J-gene trimming of TCR beta chains, and the association was replicated in an independent cohort. For the cohort, immune exposure information was limited to CMV serostatus. Three of the identified cytomegalovirus-associated TCR beta chains were confirmed in vitro to be specific for cytomegalovirus antigens. Linkage disequilibrium might explain the correlated functional status among segregating V segments, but an unknown experimental factor could not be ruled out. Because HLA typing was missing for some donors at each locus, association tests included only the typed subset. Broadly in line with IMGT annotations, most TCR beta V segments showed up in productive rearrangements about 90% or about 30% of the time in an earlier analysis of a few hundred of the donors. A further reported finding was that TCR beta sequences accurately predicted the HLA-A and HLA-B alleles for most subjects in the first cohort. At a false discovery rate of 0.05, a later analysis linked around 15,000 TCR beta sequences to specific HLA alleles. In a later analysis, TCR association rates were found to vary across HLA loci, with the most associated TCRs seen for DRB1 alleles and the fewest for HLA-C alleles. A cluster of highly shared sequence variants was judged likely to represent a technical artifact of the sequencing pipeline. When HLA alleles, especially DR and DQ, strongly co-occurred, TCR associations were difficult to assign to individual alleles. In a later analysis, HLA-associated TCR beta chains were found to be more clonally expanded and to have lower generation probabilities than equally common non-associated chains. Presence/absence analyses assumed roughly uniform sequencing depth across donors, an assumption that may not hold. The classifier was reported to diagnose cytomegalovirus status with high specificity and sensitivity in both the original cohort and the validation cohort. Roughly 15 rarely observed V segments, including chromosome 9 orphons, were excluded from the earlier analysis of just under 600 of the donors because counts were too low. While some public TCRs were present in many individuals, most TCR sequences turned up only very rarely across donors. Some IMGT-functional V segments, including TRBV6-2 and TRBV6-3, could not be distinguished by the 87-base-pair reads and were therefore excluded. In a later analysis, several top co-occurrence clusters were reported to appear linked to parvovirus B19, influenza, CMV and Epstein-Barr virus. According to a later genetic analysis, donors in an Asian-associated ancestry cluster had fewer N-insertions in productive TCRs than the approximately 700-donor mean. In the study, 164 TCR beta chains were listed as associated with cytomegalovirus.

Library prep was done by the immunoSEQ multiplex PCR assay. The multiplex PCR relied on a mix of 60 forward primers for TCR Vbeta segments and 13 reverse primers for TCR Jbeta segments. A multiplex PCR assay on genomic DNA amplified the CDR3 region of rearranged TCR beta genes. The Illumina HiSeq System was used to sequence the amplified TCR beta libraries as 87-base-pair reads. As for the original processing: A later analysis tallied around 82 million unique TCR beta chains across the 666 repertoires, and around 9.9 million of those chains were shared by two or more donors. Raw reads were error-corrected and collapsed into unique sequences by a nearest-neighbor algorithm in which closely related sequences were merged to remove PCR and sequencing errors. V, D and J gene segments were assigned by aligning CDR3 sequences to IMGT reference sequences. For a sequence to be retained, a match of at least six nucleotides was required to both a V gene segment and a J gene segment. Rearrangements were called productive when the CDR3 lacked stop codons and stayed in frame with V and J; all others were non-productive. Following IMGT convention, CDR3 was defined as the stretch from the second conserved V-encoded cysteine up to the conserved J-encoded phenylalanine. The earlier analysis of roughly 590 of the donors excluded sequences that lacked an unambiguous match to a single V gene segment. In an earlier analysis of some 590 of the donors, a V segment was called functional when productive rearrangements were above 56.7%, and segregating when the standard deviation between donors exceeded 5%. A statistical classification framework was developed to diagnose cytomegalovirus status using the catalog of TCR beta chain sequences. In a later analysis, TCR nucleotide sequences were compared against IMGT/GENE-DB human TR gene sequences so that V and J genes could be assigned. The TCRdist pipeline was used in a later analysis to assign CDR3 sequences and most-parsimonious VDJ recombination scenarios. In a later analysis, each TCR beta chain was defined by its CDR3 amino acid sequence together with its V-gene family, and reads without a unique V-gene family were excluded. In a later analysis, approximately 590 highly shared, low-generation-probability nucleotide sequences were removed to address suspected cross-contamination and a sequencing artifact. A later analysis calculated a clonal expansion index for each public chain from normalized within-repertoire ranks of inferred template counts. In a later analysis, generation probabilities were computed with a VDJ recombination model fitted to out-of-frame rearrangements, and the resulting probabilities were checked against IGoR. Hypergeometric tests were used in a later analysis to score TCR-TCR, TCR-HLA and TCR-CMV co-occurrence, with a repertoire-size bias correction applied to the TCR pairs. False discovery rates were estimated in a later analysis by permuting HLA or CMV assignments 20 times. In a later analysis, co-occurring TCRs were grouped with DBSCAN, and TCRdist sequence similarity was added when clustering was performed within HLA-allele-positive subsets. Repertoires with fewer than 30,000 or more than 120,000 public chains, plus five repertoires with anomalous nucleotide sharing, were excluded from co-occurrence clustering. TCRdb limited this immuneACCESS table to in-frame rearrangements with V and J called. A share of clones is missing; checked studies link under half to unresolved V genes, and the rest is unexplained. The V and J calls and clone size were taken over from that table, and D and trimming were inferred from the DNA. The sample profile shows some 170,000 clones; 65% to 85% of them were found once. Roughly 1.4% of the sample comes from the top ten.

The sequence was obtained from a man aged 55 to 70 in good health and CMV-seronegative. The chain is made from TRBV5-1 and TRBJ2-3; no confident D gene assignment can be made. What was sequenced was PBMCs. This receptor carries the CDR3 CASSLDKSTDTQYF. The DNA sequence is given as TGCGCCAGCAGCTTGGACAAGAGCACAGATACGCAGTATTTT. Supplemented by the reference TRBV5-1 and TRBJ2-3 proteins around the CDR3, the complete variable domain is KAGVTQTPRYLIKTRGQQVTLSCSPISGHRSVSWYQQTPGQGLQFLFEYFSETQRNKGNFPGRFSGRQFSNSRSEMNVSTLELGDSALYLCASSLDKSTDTQYFGPGTRLTVL.